This is a list of T cell receptor beta chains from one sample in a study of neurological immune-mediated disorders. In TCRdb, the 5' RACE reads were re-called with MiXCR into one record per CDR3 protein. The data hold 30,000 or so distinct CDR3 sequences, with about 4.8% observed a single time. Source material: PBMCs. The receptors originated from a man younger than 30 in good health. Both conserved end residues are part of each CDR3. The D gene is left open where the match is weak. Clone size is not always given. Where it is, it says once, few, many or a class for expanded clones.

d_gene,abundance,j_gene,v_gene,len,CDR3aa,CDR3nt
-,many,TRBJ1-2,TRBV12-3/TRBV12-4,14,CASSPTGTLYGYTF,TGTGCCAGCAGTCCAACCGGGACACTCTATGGCTACACCTTC
TRBD2,many,TRBJ2-5,TRBV6-5,15,CASSRAGGGQETQYF,TGTGCCAGCAGCCGGGCGGGAGGGGGCCAAGAGACCCAGTACTTC
TRBD1,many,TRBJ1-6,TRBV6-5,15,CASSYSTGVVSPLHF,TGTGCCAGCAGTTACTCAACAGGGGTGGTGTCACCCCTCCACTTT
-,medium-sized,TRBJ1-2,TRBV5-1,15,CASSWGETRGDGYTF,TGCGCCAGCAGCTGGGGAGAGACTCGAGGGGATGGCTACACCTTC
-,many,TRBJ2-1,TRBV7-9,11,CASSLGQVRFF,TGTGCCAGCAGCTTAGGGCAGGTGCGGTTCTTC
-,many,TRBJ2-1,TRBV12-3/TRBV12-4,17,CASSRGFGGNSYNEQFF,TGTGCCAGCAGCAGGGGGTTCGGGGGAAACTCCTACAATGAGCAGTTCTTC
TRBD1,many,TRBJ2-7,TRBV25-1,14,CASSWTGGAYEQYF,TGTGCCAGCTCTTGGACAGGGGGGGCCTACGAGCAGTACTTC
TRBD1,many,TRBJ1-6,TRBV20-1,19,CSARDVTGTEQAYNSPLHF,TGCAGTGCTAGAGATGTTACCGGGACAGAACAGGCCTATAATTCACCCCTCCACTTT
TRBD1,many,TRBJ2-2,TRBV7-9,16,CASSSRSGQGTGELFF,TGTGCCAGCAGCTCCAGATCGGGACAGGGGACCGGGGAGCTGTTTTTT
-,many,TRBJ1-1,TRBV20-1,14,CSASLSSGNTEAFF,TGCAGTGCTAGTCTATCATCAGGGAACACTGAAGCTTTCTTT
-,many,TRBJ2-5,TRBV6-6,13,CASCRRSQETQYF,TGTGCCAGCTGCCGGCGTTCCCAAGAGACCCAGTACTTC
TRBD1,many,TRBJ2-1,TRBV2,12,CASPGQGIEQFF,TGTGCCAGCCCGGGACAGGGTATCGAGCAGTTCTTC
-,many,TRBJ1-1,TRBV9,14,CASSVEWSLGEAFF,TGTGCCAGCAGCGTAGAGTGGTCCCTCGGTGAAGCTTTCTTT
TRBD2,many,TRBJ2-3,TRBV20-1,18,CSAPRGGLAGGRTDTQYF,TGCAGTGCTCCGCGGGGGGGACTAGCGGGGGGGCGCACAGATACGCAGTATTTT
-,many,TRBJ2-6,TRBV25-1,17,CASSDKRLTSWANVLTF,TGTGCCAGCAGTGATAAGAGGCTGACCTCTTGGGCCAACGTCCTGACTTTC
TRBD2,many,TRBJ2-1,TRBV7-6,17,CASSLASGGSSYNEQFF,TGTGCCAGCAGCTTAGCCAGCGGCGGGAGCTCCTACAATGAGCAGTTCTTC
-,many,TRBJ1-1,TRBV20-1,11,CSASRSTEAFF,TGCAGTGCTAGTCGTAGCACTGAAGCTTTCTTT
-,many,TRBJ1-3,TRBV12-5,15,CASGLARGSGNTIYF,TGTGCTAGTGGTTTGGCCAGGGGATCTGGAAACACCATATATTTT
-,many,TRBJ1-5,TRBV7-9,13,CASSLRDNQPQHF,TGTGCCAGCAGCTTAAGAGACAATCAGCCCCAGCATTTT
-,many,TRBJ1-1,TRBV20-1,12,CRARMGNTEAFF,TGCAGGGCGCGTATGGGGAACACTGAAGCTTTCTTT
-,many,TRBJ2-1,TRBV10-3,14,CAISSGPPDNEQFF,TGTGCCATCAGTTCCGGACCTCCAGACAATGAGCAGTTCTTC
-,many,TRBJ2-1,TRBV29-1,14,CSSVEPSFYNEQFF,TGCAGCTCTGTCGAGCCCTCATTCTACAATGAGCAGTTCTTC
-,many,TRBJ2-3,TRBV20-1,13,CSARGPLPDTQYF,TGCAGTGCTAGAGGGCCTCTCCCGGATACGCAGTATTTT
-,many,TRBJ1-2,TRBV5-6,17,CASSLFGAAALAEGYTF,TGTGCCAGCAGCTTGTTCGGCGCGGCAGCACTGGCGGAAGGCTACACCTTC
-,many,TRBJ2-2,TRBV27,13,CGRLRSRAGELFF,TGTGGAAGGCTCCGGAGTAGGGCCGGGGAGCTGTTTTTT
TRBD1,many,TRBJ2-3,TRBV12-3/TRBV12-4,14,CASSSGQGTHTQYF,TGTGCCAGCAGTTCCGGACAGGGTACTCATACGCAGTATTTT
TRBD1,-,TRBJ2-7,TRBV6-5,16,CASSYTIGTGGGKQYF,TGTGCCAGCAGTTACACAATCGGGACAGGAGGGGGGAAGCAGTACTTC
-,many,TRBJ2-7,TRBV6-6,15,CASRPWTAPSYEQYF,TGTGCCAGCAGACCTTGGACAGCGCCTTCCTACGAGCAGTACTTC
TRBD1,many,TRBJ1-1,TRBV5-1,14,CASSEQGSNTEAFF,TGCGCCAGCAGCGAACAGGGGTCTAACACTGAAGCTTTCTTT
TRBD1,many,TRBJ2-7,TRBV6-5,15,CASSYWTGGSYEQYF,TGTGCCAGCAGTTACTGGACAGGGGGGTCCTACGAGCAGTACTTC
-,-,TRBJ2-7,TRBV5-1,18,CASSFGGRAGAQTYEQYF,TGCGCCAGCAGCTTCGGCGGTAGGGCAGGGGCGCAAACCTACGAGCAGTACTTC
-,many,TRBJ2-5,TRBV29-1,13,CSVEKTGPETQYF,TGCAGCGTTGAGAAGACAGGTCCAGAGACCCAGTACTTC
TRBD1,medium-sized,TRBJ1-1,TRBV7-3,17,CASSKSGTVQGGTEAFF,TGTGCCAGCAGCAAATCGGGAACTGTACAGGGGGGAACTGAAGCTTTCTTT
TRBD2,many,TRBJ2-2,TRBV11-2,17,CASSLVPSGGYTGELFF,TGTGCCAGCAGCTTAGTCCCGAGCGGGGGCTACACCGGGGAGCTGTTTTTT
-,-,TRBJ1-1,TRBV5-6,16,CASSLASGRWATEAFF,TGTGCCAGCAGCTTAGCTTCGGGACGCTGGGCCACTGAAGCTTTCTTT
-,many,TRBJ2-2,TRBV20-1,14,CSARSGLNTGELFF,TGCAGTGCTAGAAGCGGGCTTAACACCGGGGAGCTGTTTTTT
-,few,TRBJ1-1,TRBV18,13,CASSLRTDTEAFF,TGTGCCAGCTCACTCCGGACAGATACTGAAGCTTTCTTT
-,many,TRBJ2-7,TRBV5-1,13,CASSPNIRTEQYF,TGCGCCAGCAGCCCAAATATCCGGACAGAGCAGTACTTC
-,many,TRBJ1-2,TRBV3-1,13,CASSPMDRYGYTF,TGTGCCAGCAGCCCCATGGATCGGTATGGCTACACCTTC
-,many,TRBJ2-3,TRBV29-1,13,CSVSNRATDTQYF,TGCAGCGTTTCTAACAGGGCCACAGATACGCAGTATTTT
-,many,TRBJ2-5,TRBV6-5,14,CASSYSSEGETQYF,TGTGCCAGCAGTTACTCGAGCGAGGGGGAGACCCAGTACTTC
-,many,TRBJ2-2,TRBV3-1,15,CASRRYTAGTGELFF,TGTGCCAGCAGGCGATACACAGCGGGCACCGGGGAGCTGTTTTTT
-,many,TRBJ1-3,TRBV10-3,14,CAISSVREGNTIYF,TGTGCCATCAGCAGCGTTCGCGAAGGAAACACCATATATTTT
-,many,TRBJ1-2,TRBV20-1,14,CSARATTGNYGYTF,TGCAGTGCTAGAGCTACAACAGGGAACTATGGCTACACCTTC
-,many,TRBJ1-2,TRBV5-6,13,CASTLWVGAGYTF,TGTGCCAGCACCCTATGGGTAGGGGCTGGCTACACCTTC
-,-,TRBJ2-2,TRBV5-1,15,CASVFAGTTTGELFF,TGCGCCAGCGTGTTCGCCGGGACCACCACCGGGGAACTGTTTTTT
TRBD1,many,TRBJ2-2,TRBV30,15,CAANRDRVVTGELFF,TGTGCCGCCAACCGGGACAGGGTGGTCACCGGGGAGCTGTTTTTT
-,few,TRBJ2-3,TRBV10-3,11,CAISESGTQYF,TGTGCCATCAGTGAGTCTGGTACGCAGTATTTT
-,many,TRBJ2-6,TRBV9,16,CASSFTGSNGANVLTF,TGTGCCAGCAGTTTTACAGGGAGCAATGGGGCCAACGTCCTGACTTTC